This T cell receptor beta chain was found in a study of blood T cell repertoires in COVID-19. Study-level information: Sample material is recorded as cDNA or gDNA derived from T cells, B-cell-depleted T cells, or PBMCs.

In the original workflow: Amplification with reference gene primers provided the estimates of nucleated cell counts. This table comes from immunoSEQ multiplex PCR, and its TCRdb copy is limited to in-frame clones, with some not included. V and J calls and clone size come straight from that table; D and trimming were deduced from the DNA. The sample lists roughly 250,000 clones; approximately 78% were seen once. The CDR3 sequence is 16 residues long. Germline assignment: CDR1 SGHAT and CDR2 FQNNGV. The ends lost 7 bases at V and 0 bases at J; junction bases unmatched: 10. This chain uses TRBV11-2 with TRBJ1-2; 8 bases fit TRBD1. The TCR was taken from a woman aged 60-70 years with active or convalescent COVID-19. The sequenced sample was peripheral blood. The CDR3 spells CASTPIRTGTNYGYTF. The DNA for the CDR3 is TGTGCCAGCACGCCAATCCGGACAGGGACTAACTATGGCTACACCTTC.